The TCR beta chain described here comes from a study of blood T cell repertoires in COVID-19. Study details: There were acute and convalescent COVID-19 samples, and they came from the United States, Italy and Spain. Sources were T cells, B-cell-depleted T cells, or PBMCs; the material itself was cDNA or gDNA.

The method was immunoSEQ multiplex PCR; TCRdb's version includes in-frame clones alone and lacks a portion of them. The table includes under 200,000 clones, around 83% detected once. Germline V gene sequence: CDR1 MDHEN, CDR2 SYDVKM. With 10 bases removed from V and 10 bases from J, the gap between germline ends came to 17 bases. The length of the CDR3 is 13 residues. Sample: peripheral blood. The sequence derives from a woman aged 40-49 years with acute or convalescent COVID-19. The chain couples TRBV28 to TRBJ1-6, with D maybe TRBD1 (6 bases). The CDR3 sequence: CAIQDRRGSPLHF. The CDR3 DNA sequence: TGTGCCATCCAAGACAGGCGAGGCTCACCCCTCCACTTT.